The 8 T cell receptor beta chains below come from one sample, sequenced in a study of OX40 agonist ivuxolimab in advanced cancers. The assay was immunoSEQ multiplex PCR, and TCRdb's table has in-frame clones only and misses some. The sample contains about 57,000 clones, around 81% of which appear only once. Sequences were derived from CD4+ or CD8+ T cells sorted from blood, sampled in a trial of the OX40 agonist ivuxolimab. The receptors come from an adult with an advanced solid tumor such as melanoma, head and neck, liver or kidney cancer.

The chain recombines TRBV5-1 with TRBJ2-3; maybe TRBD1 (6 bases). CDR1 is SGHRS and CDR2 is YFSETQ in the germline V gene. The CDR3 runs 14 residues. Trimming took off 3 bases at V and 2 bases at J, with 10 bases between the two ends. CDR3 residues: CASSYGQFTDTQYF. The CDR3 bases are TGCGCCAGCAGCTACGGACAGTTCACAGATACGCAGTATTTT.

This chain links TRBV6-6 with TRBJ1-5; D remains unclear. The V gene's germline CDR1 is MNHNY and CDR2 SVGAGI (reference sequence). There are 12 residues in the CDR3. V was shortened by 6 bases and J by 6 bases, with 9 bases between the two germline ends. The CDR3 protein is CASSREGQPQHF. The DNA of the CDR3 is TGTGCCAGCAGCCGCGAGGGTCAGCCCCAGCATTTT.

The V and J genes are TRBV4-1 and TRBJ2-2; D unclear. V was trimmed by 0 bases and J by 3 bases, leaving 2 bases between them. CDR3 length: 13 amino acids. CDR1 and CDR2 (germline): MGHRA, YSYEKL. The chain's CDR3 is CASSQEDTGELFF. CDR3 nucleotide sequence: TGCGCCAGCAGCCAAGAAGACACCGGGGAGCTGTTTTTT.

V and J are TRBV7-8 and TRBJ2-1, with 9 nucleotides matching TRBD1. With 5 bases clipped from V and 10 bases from J, the junction kept 18 bases outside the gene matches. CDR3 length: 17 amino acids. Looked up from germline, CDR1 is SGHVS and CDR2 is FQNEAQ. The CDR3 is CASSGRRDRVRISEQFF. In nucleotides, the CDR3 is TGTGCCAGCAGCGGGCGACGGGACAGGGTCCGCATTAGCGAGCAGTTCTTC. The variable domain in full, with the rest retrieved from reference TRBV7-8 and TRBJ2-1, is GAGVSQSPRYKVAKRGQDVALRCDPISGHVSLFWYQQALGQGPEFLTYFQNEAQLDKSGLPSDRFFAERPEGSVSTLKIQRTQQEDSAVYLCASSGRRDRVRISEQFFGPGTRLTVL.

This chain joins TRBV5-1 and TRBJ2-1; maybe TRBD2 (5 bases). CDR1 is SGHRS and CDR2 is YFSETQ in the germline V gene. The CDR3 has 16 amino acids. Between the trimmed V and J ends, which lost 0 bases and 6 bases, there was a span of 16 bases. The CDR3 coding sequence is TGCGCCAGCAGCTTGGTAATGGGAGAGGGTGGCAATGAGCAGTTCTTC. It yields the protein CASSLVMGEGGNEQFF.

This clone was picked up one time. The chain joins TRBV28 to TRBJ1-4; D gene uncertain. The germline V and J ends were trimmed by 6 bases and 8 bases, with 10 bases remaining between them. CDR1 is MDHEN, CDR2 SYDVKM, per germline. The CDR3 is 12 residues long. The CDR3 region is CASSPGWEKLFF. For the CDR3, the DNA is TGTGCCAGCAGCCCGGGATGGGAAAAACTGTTTTTT.

DNA of the CDR3: TGCGCCAGCAGCTTTCGCACGGATGTAAGCGGCTACACCTTC. It translates to CASSFRTDVSGYTF. The chain uses TRBV5-1 and TRBJ1-2; no reliable D call. The CDR3 loop spans 14 amino acids. Germline CDR1 SGHRS, CDR2 YFSETQ. V lost 2 bases and J lost 8, with 16 bases in between.

This clone has a single count. The chain has TRBV6-1 and TRBJ1-5; 7 bases match TRBD1. In germline, CDR1 is MNHNS, CDR2 SASEGT. Trimming at V came to 4 bases and at J to 2 bases, leaving 8 bases not matched to a gene. This CDR3 spans 16 amino acids. The CDR3 DNA follows: TGTGCCAGCAGTGCGACAGGGTGGGTGCGCAATCAGCCCCAGCATTTT. It is translated as CASSATGWVRNQPQHF.